Below are 8 T cell receptor beta chains sequenced from a single sample in a study of PD-L1 blockade in urothelial cancer. Documented time point: pretreatment peripheral blood. Repertoires were generated with immunoSEQ multiplex PCR, while TCRdb's copy carries only in-frame clones and drops some. In the table there are tens of thousands of clones, around 87% of which are singletons. Sequencing used PBMCs, obtained around atezolizumab (anti-PD-L1) treatment. The receptors shown here come from a man in his 60s with urothelial cancer.

The chain combines TRBV7-3 with TRBJ1-3; tentatively, D is TRBD1 (6 bases). V lost 1 base, J lost 3 bases, and 16 bases lay in between. Germline CDR1 and CDR2: SGHTA and FQGTGA. This CDR3 spans 17 amino acids. CDR3 coding DNA: TGTGCCAGCAGCTTAAATCCAACAGGGACAAGTGGAAACACCATATATTTT. This sequence encodes CASSLNPTGTSGNTIYF.

As for this clone: Relative to the germline gene, one junction end is altered; a read error may explain this. Other DNA sequences in this specimen translate into the identical CDR3. The gene calls are TRBV5-1 and TRBJ2-6, with D hard to call. The CDR3 covers 15 residues. Germline-derived CDR1 and CDR2 are SGHRS and YFSETQ. The CDR3, as DNA: TGCGCCAGCAGCTTAAGGAGCTCTGGAGCCAACGTCCTGACTTTC. This gives the protein CASSLRSSGANVLTF.

The gene calls are TRBV7-6 and TRBJ1-6; D might be TRBD1 (5 bases). The CDR3 runs 19 residues. Germline CDR1 and CDR2: SGHVS and FNYEAQ. Trimming stripped 4 bases from V and 8 bases from J, with 27 bases between. This CDR3 is CASSSRRGVLSIKDSPLHF. The CDR3 DNA reads TGTGCCAGCAGCTCCCGTAGGGGTGTCCTGTCGATTAAGGATTCACCCCTCCACTTT.

The rearrangement uses TRBV30 and TRBJ2-6, with D perhaps matching TRBD1 (5 bases). Germline values: CDR1 GTSNPN, CDR2 SVGIG (reference sequence). Trimming stripped 2 bases from V and 0 bases from J, with 11 bases between. The CDR3 spans 16 residues. The CDR3 sequence: CAWSIRTNSGANVLTF. The CDR3 coding sequence is TGTGCCTGGAGTATAAGGACAAACTCTGGGGCCAACGTCCTGACTTTC.

The chain recombines TRBV14 with TRBJ1-1, with unresolved D. CDR1 and CDR2 from the germline V gene are SGHDN and FVKESK. The V gene lost 5 bases and the J gene lost 1 base, with 8 bases spanning the gap. The length of the CDR3 is 13 residues. CDR3 amino acids: CASSVTRNTEAFF. The DNA for the CDR3 is TGTGCCAGCAGCGTAACTCGGAACACTGAAGCTTTCTTT.

The V gene is TRBV27, the J gene TRBJ2-1; 13 bases align to TRBD2. Germline-derived CDR1 and CDR2 are MNHEY and SMNVEV (reference sequence). The V and J ends lost 8 bases and 8 bases, in that order; junction bases with no gene match: 18. This CDR3 contains 18 residues. CDR3 region: CASGLRPPTSGGTYEQFF. CDR3 DNA: TGTGCCAGCGGGCTCCGGCCCCCGACTAGCGGGGGGACCTATGAGCAGTTCTTC.

The chain joins TRBV5-6 to TRBJ1-2; 7 nucleotides match TRBD1. Trimming cost V 5 bases and J 2 bases; bases outside gene matches: 12. CDR3 length: 16 amino acids. The V gene's germline CDR1 is SGHDT and CDR2 YYEEEE. In DNA form, the CDR3 reads TGTGCCAGCAGGCTACAGGGGACAAACGTAAACTATGGCTACACCTTC. It codes for CASRLQGTNVNYGYTF.

The chain uses TRBV27 and TRBJ2-3; D might be TRBD1 (6 bases). The CDR3 is 13 residues long. Germline assignment: CDR1 MNHEY and CDR2 SMNVEV (reference sequence). V lost 1 base and J 7 bases, leaving 9 bases between the germline ends. For the CDR3, the DNA is TGTGCCAGCAGTTTATTTGGACAGTATACGCAGTATTTT. Its translation is CASSLFGQYTQYF.